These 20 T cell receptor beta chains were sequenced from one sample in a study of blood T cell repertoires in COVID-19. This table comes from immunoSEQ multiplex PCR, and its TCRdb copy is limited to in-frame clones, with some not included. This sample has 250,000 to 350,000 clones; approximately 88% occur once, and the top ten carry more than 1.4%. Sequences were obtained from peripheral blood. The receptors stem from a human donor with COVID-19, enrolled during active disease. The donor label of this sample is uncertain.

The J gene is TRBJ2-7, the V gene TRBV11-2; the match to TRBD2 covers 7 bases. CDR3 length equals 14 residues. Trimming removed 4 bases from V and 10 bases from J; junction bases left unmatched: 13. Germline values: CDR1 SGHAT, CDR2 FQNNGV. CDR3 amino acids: CASSSEVGLAVQYF. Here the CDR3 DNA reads TGTGCCAGCAGCTCGGAAGTCGGGCTAGCGGTTCAGTACTTC.

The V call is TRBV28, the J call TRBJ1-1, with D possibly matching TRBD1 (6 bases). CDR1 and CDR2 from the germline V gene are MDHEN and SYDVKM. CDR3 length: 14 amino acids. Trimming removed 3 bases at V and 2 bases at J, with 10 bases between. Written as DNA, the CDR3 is TGTGCCAGCAGTTTGGACAGCGTCAACACTGAAGCTTTCTTT. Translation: CASSLDSVNTEAFF.

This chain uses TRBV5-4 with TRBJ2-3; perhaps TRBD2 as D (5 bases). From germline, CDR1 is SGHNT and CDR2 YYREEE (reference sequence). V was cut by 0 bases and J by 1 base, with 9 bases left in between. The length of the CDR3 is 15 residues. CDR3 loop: CASSLVGSGTDTQYF. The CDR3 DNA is TGTGCCAGCAGCTTGGTTGGTAGCGGCACAGATACGCAGTATTTT. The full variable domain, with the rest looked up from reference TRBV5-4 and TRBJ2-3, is ETGVTQSPTHLIKTRGQQVTLRCSSQSGHNTVSWYQQALGQGPQFIFQYYREEENGRGNFPPRFSGLQFPNYSSELNVNALELDDSALYLCASSLVGSGTDTQYFGPGTRLTVL.

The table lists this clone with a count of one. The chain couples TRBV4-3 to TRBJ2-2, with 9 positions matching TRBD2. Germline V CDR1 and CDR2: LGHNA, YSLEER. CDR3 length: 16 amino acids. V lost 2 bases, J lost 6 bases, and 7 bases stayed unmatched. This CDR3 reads CASSQRSGRSSGELFF. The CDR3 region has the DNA TGCGCCAGCAGCCAACGGAGCGGGAGGAGTTCCGGGGAGCTGTTTTTT.

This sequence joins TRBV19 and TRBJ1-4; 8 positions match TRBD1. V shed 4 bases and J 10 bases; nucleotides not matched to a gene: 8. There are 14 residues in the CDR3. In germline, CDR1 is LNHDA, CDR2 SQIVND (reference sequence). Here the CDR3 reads CASSSPDRGGKLFF. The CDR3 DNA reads TGTGCCAGTAGTAGCCCCGACAGGGGAGGAAAACTGTTTTTT.

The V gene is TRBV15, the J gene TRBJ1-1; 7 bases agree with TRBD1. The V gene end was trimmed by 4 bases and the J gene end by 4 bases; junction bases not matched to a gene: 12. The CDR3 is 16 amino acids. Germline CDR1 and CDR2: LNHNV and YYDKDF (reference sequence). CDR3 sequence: CATSTATQTGPTEAFF. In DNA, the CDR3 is TGTGCCACCAGCACCGCAACCCAGACAGGGCCCACTGAAGCTTTCTTT.

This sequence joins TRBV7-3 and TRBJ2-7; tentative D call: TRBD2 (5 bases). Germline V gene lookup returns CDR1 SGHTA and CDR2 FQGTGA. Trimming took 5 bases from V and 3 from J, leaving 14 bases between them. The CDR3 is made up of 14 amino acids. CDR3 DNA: TGTGCCAGCAGCCGCTCCGCGGGTTTCTACGAGCAGTACTTC. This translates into CASSRSAGFYEQYF.

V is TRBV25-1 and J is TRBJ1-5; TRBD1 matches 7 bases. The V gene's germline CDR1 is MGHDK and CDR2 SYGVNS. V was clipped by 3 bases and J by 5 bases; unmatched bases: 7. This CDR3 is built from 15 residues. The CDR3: CASSDTTGVDQPQHF. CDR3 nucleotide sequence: TGTGCCAGCAGTGACACCACAGGGGTAGATCAGCCCCAGCATTTT.

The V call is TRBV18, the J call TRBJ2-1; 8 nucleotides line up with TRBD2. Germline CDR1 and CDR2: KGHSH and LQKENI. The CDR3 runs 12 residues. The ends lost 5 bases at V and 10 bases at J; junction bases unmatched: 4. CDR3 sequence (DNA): TGTGCCAGCTCAATAGCGGGAAGGGAGCAGTTCTTC. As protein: CASSIAGREQFF.

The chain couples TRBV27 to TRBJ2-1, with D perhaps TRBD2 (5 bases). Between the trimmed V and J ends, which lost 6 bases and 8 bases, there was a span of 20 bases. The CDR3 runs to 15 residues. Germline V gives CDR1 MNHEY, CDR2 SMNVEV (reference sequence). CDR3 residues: CASSTAVRALHEQFF. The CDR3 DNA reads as TGTGCCAGCAGCACCGCAGTGAGGGCCCTACATGAGCAGTTCTTC.

The CDR3, as DNA: TGCGCCAGCAGCTTGGTAGCAGAGACCCAGTACTTC. Amino acids: CASSLVAETQYF. The J gene is TRBJ2-5, the V gene TRBV5-1; D call uncertain. CDR3 length: 12 amino acids. Between the trimmed V and J ends, which lost 0 bases and 4 bases, there was a span of 4 bases. The germline gives CDR1 SGHRS, CDR2 YFSETQ. The whole variable domain, remainder taken from reference TRBV5-1 and TRBJ2-5, is KAGVTQTPRYLIKTRGQQVTLSCSPISGHRSVSWYQQTPGQGLQFLFEYFSETQRNKGNFPGRFSGRQFSNSRSEMNVSTLELGDSALYLCASSLVAETQYFGPGTRLLVL.

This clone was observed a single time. In nucleotides, the CDR3 is TGTGCCAGCAGGCCAGGGGGCAGTGAGGTGCAGCAGCCCCAGCATTTT. Protein: CASRPGGSEVQQPQHF. J is TRBJ1-5 and V is TRBV21-1; the D call TRBD1 from the table was never checked on the DNA. TRBV21-1 is a pseudogene locus. The length of the CDR3 is 16 residues.

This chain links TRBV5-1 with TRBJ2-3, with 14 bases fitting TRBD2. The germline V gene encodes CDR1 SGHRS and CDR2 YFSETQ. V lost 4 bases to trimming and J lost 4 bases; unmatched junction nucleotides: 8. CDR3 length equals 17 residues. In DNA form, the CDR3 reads TGCGCCAGCAGCGCAGGGACTAGCGGGAGTCGGGCAGATACGCAGTATTTT. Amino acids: CASSAGTSGSRADTQYF. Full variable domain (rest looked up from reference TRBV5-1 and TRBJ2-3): KAGVTQTPRYLIKTRGQQVTLSCSPISGHRSVSWYQQTPGQGLQFLFEYFSETQRNKGNFPGRFSGRQFSNSRSEMNVSTLELGDSALYLCASSAGTSGSRADTQYFGPGTRLTVL.

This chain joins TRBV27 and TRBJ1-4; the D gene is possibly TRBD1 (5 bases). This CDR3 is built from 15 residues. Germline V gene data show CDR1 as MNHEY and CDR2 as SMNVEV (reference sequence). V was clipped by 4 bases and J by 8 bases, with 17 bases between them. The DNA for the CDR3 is TGTGCCAGCAGTTCATGGACAAAGTCGAGGGAAAAACTGTTTTTT. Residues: CASSSWTKSREKLFF.

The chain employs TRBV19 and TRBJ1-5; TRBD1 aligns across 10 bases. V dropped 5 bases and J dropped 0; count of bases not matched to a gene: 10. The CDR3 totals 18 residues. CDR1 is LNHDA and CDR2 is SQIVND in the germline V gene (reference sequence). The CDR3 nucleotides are TGTGCCAGTAGTGCCTCCGGGACAGGGGACAATAGCAATCAGCCCCAGCATTTT. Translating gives CASSASGTGDNSNQPQHF.

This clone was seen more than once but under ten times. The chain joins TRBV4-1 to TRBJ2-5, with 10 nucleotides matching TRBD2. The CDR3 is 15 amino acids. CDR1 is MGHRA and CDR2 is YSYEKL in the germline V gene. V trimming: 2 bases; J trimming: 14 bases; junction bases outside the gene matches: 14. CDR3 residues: CASSQPSYSGLAFYF. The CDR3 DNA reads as TGCGCCAGCAGCCAACCTTCCTATTCGGGACTAGCGTTTTACTTC.

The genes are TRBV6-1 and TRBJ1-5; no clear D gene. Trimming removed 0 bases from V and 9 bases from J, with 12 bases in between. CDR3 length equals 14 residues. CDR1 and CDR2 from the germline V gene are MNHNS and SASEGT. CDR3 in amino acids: CASSEALQGRPQHF. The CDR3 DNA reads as TGTGCCAGCAGTGAAGCGCTTCAAGGGAGGCCCCAGCATTTT.

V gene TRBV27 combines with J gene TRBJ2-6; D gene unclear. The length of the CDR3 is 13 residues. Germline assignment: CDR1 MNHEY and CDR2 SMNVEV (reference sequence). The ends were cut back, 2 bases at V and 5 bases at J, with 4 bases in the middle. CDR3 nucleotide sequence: TGTGCCAGCAGTTTAAACAGGGCCAACGTCCTGACTTTC. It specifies CASSLNRANVLTF.

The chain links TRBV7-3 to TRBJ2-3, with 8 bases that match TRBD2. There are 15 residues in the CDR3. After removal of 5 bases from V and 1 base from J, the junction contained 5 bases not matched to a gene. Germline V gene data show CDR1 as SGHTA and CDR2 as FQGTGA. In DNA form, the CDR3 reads TGTGCCAGCAGCGCGCTAGCGGGCCGCACAGATACGCAGTATTTT. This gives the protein CASSALAGRTDTQYF.

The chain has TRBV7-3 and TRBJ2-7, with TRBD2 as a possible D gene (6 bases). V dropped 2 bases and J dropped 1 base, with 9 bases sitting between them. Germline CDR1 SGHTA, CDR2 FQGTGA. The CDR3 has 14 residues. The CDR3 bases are TGTGCCAGCAGCTTACACGGAGGGTCCTACGAGCAGTACTTC. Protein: CASSLHGGSYEQYF. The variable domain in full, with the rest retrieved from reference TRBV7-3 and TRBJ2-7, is GAGVSQTPSNKVTEKGKYVELRCDPISGHTALYWYRQSLGQGPEFLIYFQGTGAADDSGLPNDRFFAVRPEGSVSTLKIQRTERGDSAVYLCASSLHGGSYEQYFGPGTRLTVT.